This T cell receptor (beta chain) was captured by sequencing in a study of spatial heterogeneity in lung cancer. Study observations and caveats: Detection of ubiquitous tumor TCRs in blood was higher at resection than follow-up.

TCR cDNA molecules each carried a unique molecular identifier. MiXCR, applied by TCRdb to the 5' RACE reads, yields one record per CDR3 protein. The repertoire holds under 75,000 distinct CDR3 sequences, with about an eighth as singletons. Trimming cost V 5 bases and J 1 base, with 18 bases left between them. The CDR3 spans 16 residues. CDR1 is MNHEY and CDR2 is SMNVEV in the germline V gene (reference sequence). This clonotype rates as medium-sized (0.01 to 0.1%). Its antigen remains unidentified. Time point here: sample taken at primary tumor resection. Extraction of whole RNA from tumor, nontumor lung or frozen PBMC preceded unsorted sequencing. Samples were obtained from some 72 donors, all untreated early-stage non-small cell lung cancer patients.

The V gene is TRBV27, the J gene TRBJ2-7; D is perhaps TRBD2 (6 bases). This TCR derives from a male donor with early-stage non-small cell lung cancer. Sample: PBMCs, taken at surgery. This CDR3 is CASSPSGGDRSYEQYF. In DNA, the CDR3 is TGTGCCAGCAGTCCGTCTGGCGGGGATAGGTCCTACGAGCAGTACTTC.